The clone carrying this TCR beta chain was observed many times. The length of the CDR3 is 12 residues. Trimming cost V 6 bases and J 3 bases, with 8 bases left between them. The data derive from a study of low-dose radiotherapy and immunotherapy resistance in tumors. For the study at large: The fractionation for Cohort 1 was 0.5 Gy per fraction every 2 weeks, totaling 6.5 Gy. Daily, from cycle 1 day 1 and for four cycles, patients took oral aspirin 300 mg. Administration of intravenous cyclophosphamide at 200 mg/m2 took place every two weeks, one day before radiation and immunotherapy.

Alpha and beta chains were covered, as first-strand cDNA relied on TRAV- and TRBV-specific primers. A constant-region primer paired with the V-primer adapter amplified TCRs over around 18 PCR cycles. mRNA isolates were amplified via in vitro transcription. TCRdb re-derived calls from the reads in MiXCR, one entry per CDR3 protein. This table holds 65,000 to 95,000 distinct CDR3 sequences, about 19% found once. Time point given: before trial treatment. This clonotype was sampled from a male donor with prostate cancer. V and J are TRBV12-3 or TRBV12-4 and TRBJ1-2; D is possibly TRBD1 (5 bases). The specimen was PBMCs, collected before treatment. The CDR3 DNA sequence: TGTGCCAGCAGGGGGGGTGACTATGGCTACACCTTC. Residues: CASRGGDYGYTF.